The present entry profiles one TCR beta chain with its context. The data originate from a study of cytotoxic CD8 clonotypes in ibrutinib-treated CLL. V was pared by 3 bases and J by 10 bases, with 3 bases of the junction left unmatched. Looked up from germline, CDR1 is SSHAT and CDR2 is FNYEAQ (reference sequence). This CDR3 comprises 13 residues. Method: immunoSEQ multiplex PCR; TCRdb's copy keeps in-frame clones and lacks some. The repertoire includes 150,000 to 200,000 clones, around nine tenths of them detected once, and 3% sits in the top ten. The TCR originated in a human donor with chronic lymphocytic leukemia. Sequenced here: PBMCs, sampled at disease progression, from a patient treated with ibrutinib. The chain uses TRBV7-7 and TRBJ2-1; 10 bases agree with TRBD2. CDR3 in amino acids: CASSFRTSGEQFF. CDR3 sequence (DNA): TGTGCCAGCAGCTTCCGGACTAGCGGAGAGCAGTTCTTC.